This TCR beta chain was identified in a study of radiotherapy plus CTLA-4 blockade in lung cancer. Looked up from germline, CDR1 is MGHDK and CDR2 is SYGVNS. The CDR3 runs to 15 residues. Germline trimming cut 4 bases from V and 5 bases from J; bases unmatched to any gene: 5. Sequencing was performed with immunoSEQ multiplex PCR; in TCRdb, only in-frame clones are kept and a portion is missing. The sample has around 22,000 clones; 71% are singletons. Sequenced here: peripheral blood, sampled from a patient treated with radiotherapy plus ipilimumab. The TCR comes from a human donor with non-small cell lung cancer whose response to radiotherapy plus ipilimumab could not be evaluated. This chain links TRBV25-1 with TRBJ1-4; TRBD1 matches 9 bases. DNA of the CDR3: TGTGCCAGCAGTGCCTCCGGGACAGGGAATGAAAAACTGTTTTTT. It translates to CASSASGTGNEKLFF.